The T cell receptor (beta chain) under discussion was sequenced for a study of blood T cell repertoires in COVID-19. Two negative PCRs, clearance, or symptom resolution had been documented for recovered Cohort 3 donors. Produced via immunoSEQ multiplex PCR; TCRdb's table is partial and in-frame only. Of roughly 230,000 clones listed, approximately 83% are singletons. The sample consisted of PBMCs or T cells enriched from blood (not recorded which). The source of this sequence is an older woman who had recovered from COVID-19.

The CDR3 DNA is TGTGCCAGCAGCCCGGGACGGCGGCAGGGGCAACCCCTCCACTTT. Translation gives CASSPGRRQGQPLHF. V gene TRBV27 combines with J gene TRBJ1-6, with D perhaps matching TRBD1 (6 bases). Germline CDR1 MNHEY, CDR2 SMNVEV (reference sequence). The CDR3 sequence is 15 residues long. Trimming pared 6 bases from V and 12 bases from J, leaving 21 bases between.